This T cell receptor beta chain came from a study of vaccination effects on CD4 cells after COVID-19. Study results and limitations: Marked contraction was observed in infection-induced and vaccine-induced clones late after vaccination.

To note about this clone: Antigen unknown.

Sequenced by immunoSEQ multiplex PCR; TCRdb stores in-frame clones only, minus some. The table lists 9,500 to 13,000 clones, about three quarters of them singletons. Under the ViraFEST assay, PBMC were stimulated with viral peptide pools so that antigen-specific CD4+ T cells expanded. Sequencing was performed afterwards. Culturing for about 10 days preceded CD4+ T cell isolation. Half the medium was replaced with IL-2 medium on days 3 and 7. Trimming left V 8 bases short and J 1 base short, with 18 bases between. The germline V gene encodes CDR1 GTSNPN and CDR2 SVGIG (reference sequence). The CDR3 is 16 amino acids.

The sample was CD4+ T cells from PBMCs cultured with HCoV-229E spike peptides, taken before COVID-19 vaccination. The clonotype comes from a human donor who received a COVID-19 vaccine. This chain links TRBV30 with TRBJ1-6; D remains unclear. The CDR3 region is CAPEKGLGSYNSPLHF. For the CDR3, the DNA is TGTGCCCCCGAGAAGGGCCTTGGGTCCTATAATTCACCCCTCCACTTT. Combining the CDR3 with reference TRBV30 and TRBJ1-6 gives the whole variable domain SQTIHQWPATLVQPVGSPLSLECTVEGTSNPNLYWYRQAAGRGLQLLFYSVGIGQISSEVPQNLSASRPQDRQFILSSKKLLLSDSGFYLCAPEKGLGSYNSPLHFGNGTRLTVT.